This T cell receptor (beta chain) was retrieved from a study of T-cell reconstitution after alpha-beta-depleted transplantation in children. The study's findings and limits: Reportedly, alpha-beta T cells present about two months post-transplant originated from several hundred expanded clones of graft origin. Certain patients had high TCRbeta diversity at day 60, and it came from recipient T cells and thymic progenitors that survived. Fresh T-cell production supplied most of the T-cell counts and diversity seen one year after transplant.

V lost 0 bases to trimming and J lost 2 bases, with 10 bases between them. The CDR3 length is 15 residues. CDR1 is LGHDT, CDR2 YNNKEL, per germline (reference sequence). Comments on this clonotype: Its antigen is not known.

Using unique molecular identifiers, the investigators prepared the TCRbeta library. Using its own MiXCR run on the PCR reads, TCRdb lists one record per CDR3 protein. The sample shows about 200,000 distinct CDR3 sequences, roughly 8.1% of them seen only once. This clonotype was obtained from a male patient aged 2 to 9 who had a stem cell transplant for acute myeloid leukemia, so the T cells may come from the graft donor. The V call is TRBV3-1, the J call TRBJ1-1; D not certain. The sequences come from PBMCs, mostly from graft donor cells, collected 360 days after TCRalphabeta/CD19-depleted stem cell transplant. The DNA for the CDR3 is TGTGCCAGCAGCCAAGATCCCGGGAGCAACACTGAAGCTTTCTTT. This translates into CASSQDPGSNTEAFF. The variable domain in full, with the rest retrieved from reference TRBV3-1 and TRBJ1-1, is DTAVSQTPKYLVTQMGNDKSIKCEQNLGHDTMYWYKQDSKKFLKIMFSYNNKELIINETVPNRFSPKSPDKAHLNLHINSLELGDSAVYFCASSQDPGSNTEAFFGQGTRLTVV.